Below are 10 T cell receptor beta chains sequenced from a single sample in a study of blood T cell repertoires in COVID-19. Measured with immunoSEQ multiplex PCR; TCRdb has only the in-frame clones, and not every one. The repertoire includes over 400,000 clones, 70% to 90% of them detected once, and 3% to 3.5% sits in the top ten. Sequenced material: peripheral blood. The receptor set was obtained from a human donor in a cohort sampled during active COVID-19.

The chain combines TRBV19 with TRBJ2-7; 7 bases match TRBD1. This CDR3 contains 14 residues. Germline-derived CDR1 and CDR2 are LNHDA and SQIVND (reference sequence). The V gene end was trimmed by 0 bases and the J gene end by 5 bases; junction bases not matched to a gene: 4. CDR3 sequence: CASSIERGHNEQYF. CDR3 nucleotide sequence: TGTGCCAGTAGTATAGAAAGGGGGCACAACGAGCAGTACTTC. Supplemented by reference TRBV19 and TRBJ2-7, the full variable domain reads DGGITQSPKYLFRKEGQNVTLSCEQNLNHDAMYWYRQDPGQGLRLIYYSQIVNDFQKGDIAEGYSVSREKKESFPLTVTSAQKNPTAFYLCASSIERGHNEQYFGPGTRLTVT.

Here the CDR3 DNA reads TGTGCCACCAGTGATTTGGAGGGCCGGGATACGCAGTATTTT. This gives the protein CATSDLEGRDTQYF. This chain uses TRBV24-1 with TRBJ2-3; maybe TRBD2 (5 bases). The V end was cut by 0 bases, the J end by 6 bases, with 9 bases between. The V gene's germline CDR1 is KGHDR and CDR2 SFDVKD. The CDR3 sequence is 14 residues long.

The chain employs TRBV10-1 and TRBJ2-7; TRBD2 might be the D (6 bases). The CDR3 length is 13 residues. The V and J ends lost 6 bases and 6 bases respectively, with 15 bases between them. In germline, CDR1 is WNHNN, CDR2 SYGVQD (reference sequence). The CDR3 nucleotides read TGCGCCAGCAGAGGGGCGGGATGCCCCGAGCAGTACTTC. The encoded protein is CASRGAGCPEQYF.

The rearrangement links TRBV4-3 to TRBJ2-2; D is ambiguous. Per germline, CDR1 LGHNA and CDR2 YSLEER. The V gene lost 1 base and the J gene lost 0 bases, with 15 bases spanning the gap. The CDR3 length is 18 residues. The CDR3, as DNA: TGCGCCAGCAGCCAAGCGAGACTTGGCGGAACGAACACCGGGGAGCTGTTTTTT. Protein: CASSQARLGGTNTGELFF.

In its sample, this clone was seen a few times. V usage is TRBV27 and J usage is TRBJ2-3; TRBD2 matches at 8 bases. CDR3 length: 15 residues. Germline V CDR1 and CDR2: MNHEY, SMNVEV (reference sequence). The V and J ends lost 0 bases and 2 bases, in that order; junction bases with no gene match: 1. The CDR3 sequence is CASSLSREVTDTQYF. The CDR3 coding sequence is TGTGCCAGCAGTTTATCGCGGGAGGTCACAGATACGCAGTATTTT.

The genes are TRBV5-6 and TRBJ1-5; D is unclear. Germline loops: CDR1 SGHDT, CDR2 YYEEEE. V shed 0 bases and J shed 5 bases, with 12 bases lying between them. This CDR3 is 15 amino acids long. CDR3 region: CASSLEGGMDQPQHF. The DNA of the CDR3 is TGTGCCAGCAGCTTGGAAGGAGGGATGGATCAGCCCCAGCATTTT.

The chain employs TRBV6-6 and TRBJ1-5; D not certain. The CDR3 extends over 14 amino acids. The V end lost 7 bases, the J end lost 0 bases, and 10 bases lay between the germline ends. Germline CDR1 and CDR2: MNHNY and SVGAGI (reference sequence). The CDR3: CASIDFASNQPQHF. In nucleotides, the CDR3 is TGTGCCAGCATAGACTTTGCTAGCAATCAGCCCCAGCATTTT.

This clone is a singleton in its sample. DNA of the CDR3: TGTGCCAGCAGTCCCAGCGCGGGATGGACCGGGGAGCTGTTTTTT. It encodes CASSPSAGWTGELFF. The chain couples TRBV6-2 or TRBV6-3 to TRBJ2-2; tentative D call: TRBD2 (6 bases). Germline V gene sequence: CDR1 MNHEY, CDR2 SVGEGT. The germline V and J ends were trimmed by 5 bases and 5 bases, with 15 bases remaining between them. The CDR3 length is 15 residues.

V gene TRBV28 combines with J gene TRBJ2-3, with a tentative D call TRBD2 (5 bases). Trimming took 7 bases from V and 4 from J, leaving 12 bases between them. This CDR3 contains 13 residues. CDR1 MDHEN and CDR2 SYDVKM come from the germline V gene. In nucleotides, the CDR3 is TGTGCCAGCAACCTACGGGATGCAGATACGCAGTATTTT. Translated, it gives CASNLRDADTQYF.

This clone was seen just once. The V and J genes are TRBV5-4 and TRBJ1-1; no firm D call. The CDR3 spans 16 residues. Germline assignment: CDR1 SGHNT and CDR2 YYREEE (reference sequence). V lost 0 bases to trimming and J lost 0 bases, with 12 bases between them. The DNA for the CDR3 is TGTGCCAGCAGCTTGGCGGGGTGGCAGATGAACACTGAAGCTTTCTTT. This encodes CASSLAGWQMNTEAFF.